This T cell receptor beta chain appears in the sequencing data of a study of post-analysis software for immune sequencing data. In the study overall: Relapsing-remitting, secondary progressive and progressive-relapsing courses of multiple sclerosis were included.

As concerns this clonotype: Its antigen is still unknown.

TCR beta cDNA libraries included unique molecular identifiers. Out of 1 to 10 million T cells, roughly 0.5 million cDNA molecules were generated. One entry per CDR3 protein results from TCRdb running MiXCR on the PCR reads. The sample yields approximately 770,000 distinct CDR3 sequences, around 42% seen once. Study outcomes and limitations: About five TRBV segments were more frequent in patients than controls; TRBV5-6, TRBV5-1 and TRBV20-1 belonged to this group. Versus controls, multiple sclerosis patients showed significantly lower diversity (normalized Chao1). Same-batch preparations were strongly co-clustered by F measure.

The CDR3 covers 17 residues. The germline gives CDR1 MNHEY, CDR2 SMNVEV (reference sequence). V dropped 5 bases and J dropped 3 bases, with 21 bases sitting between them. The sequence derives from a girl aged 10 to 17 with multiple sclerosis. The chain employs TRBV27 and TRBJ2-3; D could derive from TRBD1 or TRBD2 (5 bases each). Sequenced: blood. Written as DNA, the CDR3 is TGTGCCAGCAGTCCTTCATTGGGGCTAGCTCAAACAGATACGCAGTATTTT. This codes for CASSPSLGLAQTDTQYF.